Listed here is a single TCR beta chain. Its target is not known. This specimen comes from a study of shared clonotypes between healthy human individuals. Sorted-subset replicate PCR reactions were performed with approximately 200 ng DNA, corresponding to 30,000 or so T cell genomes. The table came from immunoSEQ multiplex PCR; TCRdb's copy has only in-frame clones and leaves some out. The sample lists hundreds of thousands of clones; almost 97% were seen once. Findings and caveats of the study: Rarefaction curves obtained for sorted subsets showed sequencing incomplete despite large depth. Naive subsets generally had larger estimated richness than memory subsets.

CDR1 and CDR2 from the germline V gene are KGHSH and LQKENI. V was clipped by 5 bases and J by 4 bases, with 17 bases between them. The CDR3 is 15 amino acids. This chain connects TRBV18 to TRBJ1-2, with TRBD1 as a possible D gene (5 bases). What was sequenced was naive CD4+ T cells sorted from blood. Subset of the sample: CD45RA+ positively selected. The clonotype was recovered from a woman aged 25 to 39 in good health. The CDR3 sequence is CASSSRDRRGYGYTF. The CDR3, as DNA: TGTGCCAGCTCAAGTCGGGACCGAAGGGGCTATGGCTACACCTTC. Combining the CDR3 with reference TRBV18 and TRBJ1-2 gives the whole variable domain NAGVMQNPRHLVRRRGQEARLRCSPMKGHSHVYWYRQLPEEGLKFMVYLQKENIIDESGMPKERFSAEFPKEGPSILRIQQVVRGDSAAYFCASSSRDRRGYGYTFGSGTRLTVV.